The next 9 T cell receptor beta chains were all read from a single sample in a study of T cells in Graves' hyperthyroidism and ophthalmopathy. Amplification yielded TCR beta CDR3 regions, with RNA transcripts as the source. In the first-round RT-PCR of the TCR CDR3, the HTBI primer set was used. TCRdb reprocessed the multiplex PCR reads via MiXCR and lists one record per CDR3 protein. The sample lists under 400,000 distinct CDR3 sequences; 18% were seen once. Sequencing was performed on blood. Receptors were obtained from a woman aged 40 to 50 with Graves' ophthalmopathy.

This clonotype was seen repeatedly, ten times or more. V is TRBV7-2 and J is TRBJ2-5, with 11 bases that match TRBD2. After removal of 5 bases from V and 5 bases from J, the junction contained 13 bases not matched to a gene. The CDR3 has 17 amino acids. The germline CDR1 and CDR2 sequences are SGHTA and FQGNSA. The DNA for the CDR3 is TGTGCCAGCAGCCTCGGGACTAGCGGAGATCTCATGGAGACCCAGTACTTC. Amino acids: CASSLGTSGDLMETQYF.

This clonotype was detected ten times or more. The V gene is TRBV28, the J gene TRBJ1-1, with 7 bases lining up with TRBD1. Trimming cost V 0 bases and J 7 bases; bases outside gene matches: 8. The germline V gene has CDR1 MDHEN and CDR2 SYDVKM. This CDR3 has 15 residues. CDR3 nucleotides: TGTGCCAGCAGTTTATGGGGGACAGAGGGAAGTGAAGCTTTCTTT. Translation: CASSLWGTEGSEAFF.

This clonotype came up many times. The chain recombines TRBV7-8 with TRBJ1-5, with D hard to call. The germline V and J ends were trimmed by 1 base and 11 bases, with 18 bases remaining between them. Looked up from germline, CDR1 is SGHVS and CDR2 is FQNEAQ. CDR3 size: 15 residues. This CDR3 is CASSLDKGLVWTQHF. For the CDR3, the DNA is TGTGCCAGCAGCTTAGACAAGGGATTGGTTTGGACCCAGCATTTT. Looking up the rest from reference TRBV7-8 and TRBJ1-5 gives the full variable domain: GAGVSQSPRYKVAKRGQDVALRCDPISGHVSLFWYQQALGQGPEFLTYFQNEAQLDKSGLPSDRFFAERPEGSVSTLKIQRTQQEDSAVYLCASSLDKGLVWTQHFGDGTRLSIL.

This clonotype was counted a few times. The chain is built from TRBV5-1 and TRBJ2-2; no clear D gene. Trimming took 0 bases from V and 0 from J, leaving 9 bases between them. The CDR3 covers 16 residues. Germline values: CDR1 SGHRS, CDR2 YFSETQ. CDR3 coding DNA: TGCGCCAGCAGCTTGGACGGCGGCCCGAACACCGGGGAGCTGTTTTTT. Its translation: CASSLDGGPNTGELFF.

This clonotype was seen many times. V and J are TRBV29-1 and TRBJ1-2; no firm D call. The CDR3 contains 12 residues. The germline V gene encodes CDR1 SQVTM and CDR2 ANQGSEA. Trimming left V 5 bases short and J 5 bases short, with 12 bases between. The CDR3 nucleotides read TGCAGCGTTTTGGCGGGGAGTTATGGCTACACCTTC. Protein product: CSVLAGSYGYTF.

The V gene is TRBV7-4, the J gene TRBJ2-7; D gene unclear. The V gene lost 0 bases and the J gene lost 1 base, with 7 bases spanning the gap. The CDR3 contains 14 residues. Germline CDR1 reads SGHVT; CDR2 reads SQSDAQ. The CDR3 is CASSLASFSYEQYF. CDR3 coding DNA: TGTGCCAGCAGCTTAGCCAGCTTTTCCTACGAGCAGTACTTC. Full variable domain (missing parts from reference TRBV7-4 and TRBJ2-7): GAGVSQSPRYKVAKRGRDVALRCDSISGHVTLYWYRQTLGQGSEVLTYSQSDAQRDKSGRPSGRFSAERPERSVSTLKIQRTEQGDSAVYLCASSLASFSYEQYFGPGTRLTVT.

The chain recombines TRBV5-1 with TRBJ2-7, with D perhaps TRBD2 (5 bases). This CDR3 is 13 amino acids long. Trimming stripped 4 bases from V and 2 bases from J, with 10 bases between. Germline assignment: CDR1 SGHRS and CDR2 YFSETQ. The CDR3 DNA is TGCGCCAGCAGCCGAGGGCACACCTACGAGCAGTACTTC. Protein product: CASSRGHTYEQYF. The full variable domain, completed using reference TRBV5-1 and TRBJ2-7, is KAGVTQTPRYLIKTRGQQVTLSCSPISGHRSVSWYQQTPGQGLQFLFEYFSETQRNKGNFPGRFSGRQFSNSRSEMNVSTLELGDSALYLCASSRGHTYEQYFGPGTRLTVT.

The chain uses TRBV6-1 and TRBJ2-7, with D unresolved. This CDR3 region has 11 residues. V lost 4 bases, J lost 7 bases, and 8 bases lay in between. Germline V gives CDR1 MNHNS, CDR2 SASEGT. CDR3 amino acids: CASSVTNEQYF. In DNA form, the CDR3 reads TGTGCCAGCAGTGTGACGAATGAGCAGTACTTC.

This clonotype was counted ten times or more. V is TRBV28 and J is TRBJ1-2; the match to TRBD1 covers 7 bases. The CDR3 is made up of 12 amino acids. Per germline, CDR1 MDHEN and CDR2 SYDVKM. Germline trimming cut 7 bases from V and 13 bases from J; bases unmatched to any gene: 12. CDR3 residues: CASNNRDRVGTF. The CDR3, as DNA: TGTGCCAGCAACAACCGAGACAGGGTTGGCACCTTC.